The 26 T cell receptor beta chains given below trace back to one sample, sequenced in a study of shared clonotypes between healthy human individuals. Some clones are missing from TCRdb's copy, which holds only in-frame ones; the method was immunoSEQ multiplex PCR. The sample holds some 660,000 clones, 55% to 85% seen once. The sequencing input was memory CD4+ T cells sorted from blood. Subset noted: CD45RA-negative fraction. The receptors come from a woman in her twenties or thirties in good health.

This chain uses TRBV10-3 with TRBJ1-1; D unclear. The CDR3 is 14 residues long. V was cut by 3 bases and J by 1 base, with 9 bases left in between. Germline V gene data show CDR1 as ENHRY and CDR2 as SYGVKD. The CDR3 is CAISEARENTEAFF. Here the CDR3 DNA reads TGTGCCATCAGTGAAGCGAGGGAGAACACTGAAGCTTTCTTT.

The genes are TRBV10-2 and TRBJ1-5, with 10 bases fitting TRBD1. This CDR3 region has 15 residues. Germline CDR1 reads WSHSY; CDR2 reads SAAADI. The ends lost 4 bases at V and 6 bases at J; junction bases unmatched: 6. The CDR3 loop is CASSVGTGDGQPQHF. The CDR3 DNA reads as TGCGCCAGCAGTGTAGGGACAGGGGATGGTCAGCCCCAGCATTTT.

This clone was seen a few times. The chain recombines TRBV7-8 with TRBJ2-1; 14 bases are shared with TRBD2. The CDR3 extends over 18 amino acids. The V segment lost 0 bases and the J segment 1 base; nucleotides outside the gene matches: 2. Per germline, CDR1 SGHVS and CDR2 FQNEAQ. The CDR3 loop reads CASSLAGTSGRSYNEQFF. CDR3 DNA sequence: TGTGCCAGCAGCTTAGCGGGGACTAGCGGGAGATCCTACAATGAGCAGTTCTTC. The entire variable domain, with the rest obtained from reference TRBV7-8 and TRBJ2-1, is as follows: GAGVSQSPRYKVAKRGQDVALRCDPISGHVSLFWYQQALGQGPEFLTYFQNEAQLDKSGLPSDRFFAERPEGSVSTLKIQRTQQEDSAVYLCASSLAGTSGRSYNEQFFGPGTRLTVL.

The gene calls are TRBV5-1 and TRBJ2-3; 8 bases align to TRBD1. The CDR3 runs 16 residues. Germline CDR1 is SGHRS and CDR2 is YFSETQ. The V gene end was trimmed by 4 bases and the J gene end by 0 bases; junction bases not matched to a gene: 7. The CDR3 DNA sequence: TGCGCCAGCAGCGTAGCCCAGGGGGCTAGCACAGATACGCAGTATTTT. This translates into CASSVAQGASTDTQYF.

In this sample, this clone turned up a few times. The chain couples TRBV19 to TRBJ2-7; 12 nucleotides match TRBD1. This CDR3 has 15 residues. The V gene's germline CDR1 is LNHDA and CDR2 SQIVND (reference sequence). The ends lost 7 bases at V and 5 bases at J; junction bases unmatched: 9. This CDR3 reads CASNSGQGAMDEQYF. DNA of the CDR3: TGTGCCAGTAATTCGGGACAGGGGGCGATGGACGAGCAGTACTTC.

This clone was seen once. This specimen includes other DNA sequences encoding the same CDR3. The rearrangement uses TRBV5-1 and TRBJ2-1, with TRBD2 matching over 9 bases. The CDR3 has 15 amino acids. V lost 0 bases to trimming and J lost 4 bases; unmatched junction nucleotides: 2. CDR1 SGHRS and CDR2 YFSETQ come from the germline V gene. In DNA, the CDR3 is TGCGCCAGCAGCTTGGATACTAGCGGGTACAATGAGCAGTTCTTC. This gives the protein CASSLDTSGYNEQFF.

The rearrangement links TRBV6-6 to TRBJ2-1; 9 bases are shared with TRBD2. The CDR3 totals 14 residues. Germline CDR1 is MNHNY and CDR2 is SVGAGI (reference sequence). The trim removed 8 bases at V and 7 bases at J, leaving 9 bases unmatched. The CDR3 coding sequence is TGTGCCAGCGGACTTAGCGGGAGTGGAAATGAGCAGTTCTTC. Protein sequence: CASGLSGSGNEQFF.

A single count supports this clone. The J gene is TRBJ1-5, the V gene TRBV28, with D uncertain. There are 12 residues in the CDR3. Deletions cut 5 bases from V and 7 bases from J, with 9 bases between. Looked up from germline, CDR1 is MDHEN and CDR2 is SYDVKM. The CDR3 DNA sequence: TGTGCCAGCAGTAACCCCGTCCAGCCCCAGCATTTT. Translation gives CASSNPVQPQHF.

This sequence joins TRBV5-1 and TRBJ2-7, with a possible D match to TRBD1 (6 bases). Germline V gene data show CDR1 as SGHRS and CDR2 as YFSETQ. CDR3 length: 15 amino acids. Trimming left V 2 bases short and J 0 bases short, with 12 bases between. CDR3 nucleotides: TGCGCCAGCAGCTTCGGACAGAGGAGCTCCTACGAGCAGTACTTC. Residues: CASSFGQRSSYEQYF.

The V call is TRBV5-1, the J call TRBJ2-1, with 10 bases identical to TRBD2. This CDR3 spans 15 amino acids. V trimming: 4 bases; J trimming: 3 bases; junction bases outside the gene matches: 4. Germline lookup yields CDR1 SGHRS and CDR2 YFSETQ. In DNA form, the CDR3 reads TGCGCCAGCAGCACCGGACTAGCGGTCTACAATGAGCAGTTCTTC. Translation gives CASSTGLAVYNEQFF.

The chain is built from TRBV7-2 and TRBJ1-3; TRBD1 might be the D (5 bases). The CDR3 has 15 amino acids. Germline V gives CDR1 SGHTA, CDR2 FQGNSA. V shed 4 bases and J shed 2 bases, with 12 bases lying between them. The CDR3 sequence is CASSWTGTAGNTIYF. The CDR3, as DNA: TGTGCCAGCAGCTGGACCGGGACCGCTGGAAACACCATATATTTT.

This clone was seen only a few times. The V and J genes are TRBV5-1 and TRBJ1-1; unclear D gene. Germline-derived CDR1 and CDR2 are SGHRS and YFSETQ. The CDR3 runs to 13 residues. Trimming took off 0 bases at V and 6 bases at J, with 9 bases between the two ends. DNA of the CDR3: TGCGCCAGCAGCTTGGACAGCACAGCTGAAGCTTTCTTT. It is translated as CASSLDSTAEAFF.

V usage is TRBV13 and J usage is TRBJ1-1; the D is unclear. From germline, CDR1 is PRHDT and CDR2 FYEKMQ (reference sequence). There are 14 residues in the CDR3. V lost 5 bases to trimming and J lost 10 bases, with 20 bases between them. CDR3 sequence (DNA): TGTGCCAGCAGCCTCAGTTCTGGGCAATATCGAGCTTTCTTT. It translates to CASSLSSGQYRAFF.

This clone was counted a few times. This sequence joins TRBV4-2 and TRBJ2-3; 7 nucleotides agree with TRBD2. This CDR3 comprises 14 residues. From germline, CDR1 is LGHNA and CDR2 YNFKEQ. The J segment lost 5 bases and the V segment lost 1 base, leaving 3 bases of the junction unmatched. The CDR3 loop is CASSQGTSEDTQYF. The CDR3 nucleotides are TGTGCCAGCAGCCAAGGAACTAGCGAAGATACGCAGTATTTT.

The V and J genes are TRBV14 and TRBJ2-2; 13 positions agree with TRBD2. CDR3 length: 19 residues. Looked up from germline, CDR1 is SGHDN and CDR2 is FVKESK. After removal of 0 bases from V and 7 bases from J, the junction contained 11 bases not matched to a gene. The CDR3 DNA follows: TGTGCCAGCAGCCAAGACCTAGGACTAGCGGGAGTTGTTGGCGGGGAGCTGTTTTTT. It codes for CASSQDLGLAGVVGGELFF. The whole variable domain, remainder taken from reference TRBV14 and TRBJ2-2, is EAGVTQFPSHSVIEKGQTVTLRCDPISGHDNLYWYRRVMGKEIKFLLHFVKESKQDESGMPNNRFLAERTGGTYSTLKVQPAELEDSGVYFCASSQDLGLAGVVGGELFFGEGSRLTVL.

The rearrangement links TRBV19 to TRBJ1-1, with 7 bases identical to TRBD1. Trimming removed 7 bases from V and 1 base from J; junction bases left unmatched: 6. Germline loops: CDR1 LNHDA, CDR2 SQIVND (reference sequence). The CDR3 is 14 residues long. The DNA for the CDR3 is TGTGCCAGTAACCCGACAGGGAAGAACACTGAAGCTTTCTTT. Protein: CASNPTGKNTEAFF.

This clone was picked up a small number of times. The chain uses TRBV5-1 and TRBJ2-2; D might be TRBD2 (5 bases). The length of the CDR3 is 16 residues. Trimming shortened V by 1 base and J by 4 bases, and 14 bases separated the two germline ends. The germline V gene encodes CDR1 SGHRS and CDR2 YFSETQ. The CDR3 sequence is CASSLRGSPSTGELFF. The DNA of the CDR3 is TGCGCCAGCAGCTTGAGAGGGTCCCCGTCCACCGGGGAGCTGTTTTTT.

This chain links TRBV2 with TRBJ2-4; TRBD1 agrees at 7 bases. The CDR3 runs 14 residues. Trimming at V came to 11 bases and at J to 6 bases, leaving 13 bases not matched to a gene. Per germline, CDR1 SNHLY and CDR2 FYNNEI. DNA of the CDR3: TGTGCCTCTGCTGATAGGACAGGTAGAAACATTCAGTACTTC. It translates to CASADRTGRNIQYF.

The chain links TRBV27 to TRBJ2-5; D possibly corresponds to TRBD2 (6 bases). Trimming left V 3 bases short and J 2 bases short, with 10 bases between. The germline V gene has CDR1 MNHEY and CDR2 SMNVEV (reference sequence). CDR3 length: 14 amino acids. DNA of the CDR3: TGTGCCAGCAGTTTTTGGGGGACTCAAGAGACCCAGTACTTC. It codes for CASSFWGTQETQYF.

As DNA, the CDR3 is TGTGCCAGCAGTTTATCGTATAGGGAGATGGGCGAGCAGTACTTC. This sequence encodes CASSLSYREMGEQYF. V gene TRBV27 combines with J gene TRBJ2-7, with D possibly matching TRBD2 (5 bases). Looked up from germline, CDR1 is MNHEY and CDR2 is SMNVEV (reference sequence). CDR3 length: 15 amino acids. V lost 0 bases and J lost 6, with 15 bases in between.

This chain uses TRBV6-5 with TRBJ2-1; D unclear. Between the trimmed V and J ends, which lost 2 bases and 3 bases, there was a span of 11 bases. Germline CDR1 and CDR2: MNHEY and SVGAGI. This CDR3 contains 15 residues. The DNA for the CDR3 is TGTGCCAGCAGTTACAAAGCTCCCCTCTACAATGAGCAGTTCTTC. Amino acid sequence: CASSYKAPLYNEQFF.

This clone showed up just a few times. The genes are TRBV4-2 and TRBJ2-7, with D possibly TRBD2 on 5 matching bases. The CDR3 is 15 residues long. Germline V gene lookup returns CDR1 LGHNA and CDR2 YNFKEQ. The V and J ends lost 5 bases and 5 bases respectively, with 19 bases between them. CDR3 loop: CASSLGAGETNEQYF. DNA of the CDR3: TGTGCCAGCAGCTTGGGCGCCGGGGAGACAAACGAGCAGTACTTC.

The chain links TRBV29-1 to TRBJ2-2; D is possibly TRBD2 (6 bases). The CDR3 is made up of 16 amino acids. Germline loops: CDR1 SQVTM, CDR2 ANQGSEA. Trimming stripped 7 bases from V and 2 bases from J, with 20 bases between. In DNA form, the CDR3 reads TGCAGCGGCGCTAGCGCCCCGGAGGAAAACACCGGGGAGCTGTTTTTT. Protein product: CSGASAPEENTGELFF.

The rearrangement joins TRBV7-8 to TRBJ2-7, with D unclear. This CDR3 region has 14 residues. Per germline, CDR1 SGHVS and CDR2 FQNEAQ. V was cut by 5 bases and J by 0 bases, with 11 bases left in between. DNA for the CDR3: TGTGCCAGCAGCCACGGTTACAGCTCCTACGAGCAGTACTTC. Residues: CASSHGYSSYEQYF.

V usage is TRBV28 and J usage is TRBJ1-5; no clear D. Trimming took 4 bases from V and 1 from J, leaving 20 bases between them. CDR3 size: 18 residues. Germline-derived CDR1 and CDR2 are MDHEN and SYDVKM. Here the CDR3 reads CASSSSWGETRSNQPQHF. CDR3 in DNA: TGTGCCAGCAGTTCCTCTTGGGGAGAGACTAGGAGCAATCAGCCCCAGCATTTT.

The gene calls are TRBV6-5 and TRBJ1-4; D ambiguous. This CDR3 is built from 15 residues. V lost 5 bases and J 11 bases, leaving 21 bases between the germline ends. Germline CDR1 and CDR2: MNHEY and SVGAGI. CDR3 in amino acids: CASSLGLPPVSKLFF. The CDR3 DNA sequence: TGTGCCAGCAGTCTTGGGCTGCCCCCCGTATCTAAACTGTTTTTT.